This TCR beta chain was observed in a study of patients and donors after allogeneic stem cell transplantation (dated by TCRdb to 2020 to 2022). This clonotype appeared once. Its antigen specificity is not known. Base qualities are not recorded, but no much larger clone differs from it by a single base. Support from one read is weak. Library creation used RT-PCR. Sequencer: NextSeq 550. TCRdb redid the processing of the public reads, applying fastp at Q25 and MiXCR, and retained in-frame beta chains. Rows with a matching CDR3 protein are joined into one entry that keeps the most common DNA and genes. The sample table contains roughly 200,000 distinct CDR3 sequences; only one count was recorded for 35% to 50% of them. The ten largest clonotypes hold around 35% of the sample. Sequencing used blood, either unsorted or a sorted T cell fraction (not recorded which). The TCR originated in a human donor who was either an allogeneic HSCT recipient or a stem cell or donor lymphocyte infusion donor (not recorded which). It is not recorded whose cells these are; they may come from a transplant donor.

DNA sequence: TGCGCCAGCAGCCAAGATATGGTACTAGCCTACAATGAGCAGTTCTTC. It specifies CASSQDMVLAYNEQFF. The sequence is built from TRBV4-3 and TRBJ2-1; D gene: possibly TRBD2, on 5 matching bases. V and J lose 0 bases and 2 bases, and a span of 11 bases separates them. From cysteine to phenylalanine, the CDR3 is 16 amino acids long. The retained sequence is limited to the CDR3, 48 bases, with the frame set at the first base. From a lookup of the germline V gene, CDR1 and CDR2 are LGHNA and YSLEER.